This TCR beta chain was retrieved from a study of OX40 agonist ivuxolimab in advanced cancers. Overall study: Ivuxolimab, which is an agonistic anti-OX40 (CD134) antibody, was administered to the patients. Ivuxolimab, which patients received intravenously every 2 weeks, was dosed at 0.01 to 10 mg/kg. Study outcomes and limitations: Determination of antigen specificity was not performed for the expanded peripheral T cells. A proportion of nonresponders additionally exhibited low normalized T-cell clonal expansion.

Here immunoSEQ multiplex PCR was the method, and the copy in TCRdb shows in-frame clones only, minus some. The top ten clones hold more than 7% of a sample with more than 80,000 clones, more than 80% of them seen once. Remarks on this clone: What it binds is unknown.

V was cut by 8 bases and J by 1 base, with 8 bases left in between. The CDR3 has 12 residues. Germline values: CDR1 MNHEY, CDR2 SVGAGI. Source: CD4+ or CD8+ T cells sorted from blood, taken in a trial of the OX40 agonist ivuxolimab. The sequence was obtained from an adult with an advanced solid tumor such as melanoma, head and neck, liver or kidney cancer. The chain couples TRBV6-5 to TRBJ1-1, with D uncertain. The CDR3 DNA reads TGTGCCAGCCAAATCTGGAACACTGAAGCTTTCTTT. It encodes CASQIWNTEAFF.